Shown below are 25 T cell receptor beta chains from a single sample sequenced in a study of cytomegalovirus exposure and HLA in healthy donors. Primers: 60 Vbeta forward and 13 Jbeta reverse. This table comes from immunoSEQ multiplex PCR, and its TCRdb copy is limited to in-frame clones, with some not included. The sample data list about 160,000 clones. The sequenced sample consisted of PBMCs. The receptors derive from a woman in her fifties or sixties in good health and CMV-seronegative.

The chain couples TRBV11-1 to TRBJ2-5; possible D gene TRBD2, 5 bases. Trimming took off 5 bases at V and 3 bases at J, with 10 bases between the two ends. CDR1 and CDR2 (germline): SGHAT, FQDESV (reference sequence). This CDR3 has 13 residues. In nucleotides, the CDR3 is TGTGCCAGCAGCCCGGACTCAAAAGAGACCCAGTACTTC. This encodes CASSPDSKETQYF.

This chain connects TRBV7-3 to TRBJ2-1; 9 bases line up with TRBD2. This CDR3 spans 16 amino acids. CDR1 SGHTA and CDR2 FQGTGA come from the germline V gene. The V segment lost 4 bases and the J segment 0 bases; nucleotides outside the gene matches: 4. The CDR3 region is CASSSLAGSSYNEQFF. The CDR3 DNA sequence: TGTGCCAGCAGCTCCCTAGCGGGAAGCTCCTACAATGAGCAGTTCTTC.

This chain links TRBV25-1 with TRBJ1-6; possibly TRBD1 for D (5 bases). This CDR3 comprises 13 residues. Trimming shortened V by 11 bases and J by 3 bases, and 11 bases separated the two germline ends. Germline V lookup: CDR1 MGHDK, CDR2 SYGVNS. The CDR3 DNA follows: TGTGCCTGCAACAGGAACTATAATTCACCCCTCCACTTT. Translating gives CACNRNYNSPLHF.

Here the CDR3 reads CASSLLAGGQETQYF. Here the CDR3 DNA reads TGTGCCAGCAGCTTGCTAGCGGGGGGGCAAGAGACCCAGTACTTC. The gene calls are TRBV5-6 and TRBJ2-5, with 12 nucleotides matching TRBD2. The CDR3 consists of 15 residues. V was pared by 1 base and J by 2 bases, with 0 bases of the junction left unmatched. Germline loops: CDR1 SGHDT, CDR2 YYEEEE.

The V call is TRBV5-6, the J call TRBJ2-1; D is possibly TRBD1 (5 bases). The CDR3 contains 15 residues. The germline V gene has CDR1 SGHDT and CDR2 YYEEEE. Trimming pared 0 bases from V and 3 bases from J, leaving 10 bases between. As DNA, the CDR3 is TGTGCCAGCAGCTTGGGCCAGGGTGACTACAATGAGCAGTTCTTC. Translating gives CASSLGQGDYNEQFF. Full variable domain (missing parts from reference TRBV5-6 and TRBJ2-1): DAGVTQSPTHLIKTRGQQVTLRCSPKSGHDTVSWYQQALGQGPQFIFQYYEEEERQRGNFPDRFSGHQFPNYSSELNVNALLLGDSALYLCASSLGQGDYNEQFFGPGTRLTVL.

The CDR3 nucleotides read TGTGCCAGCAGGGGCATACTCTACGAGCAGTACTTC. This codes for CASRGILYEQYF. The genes are TRBV6-1 and TRBJ2-7; D is unresolved. This CDR3 contains 12 residues. Trimming took off 6 bases at V and 3 bases at J, with 9 bases between the two ends. Germline CDR1 MNHNS, CDR2 SASEGT.

The chain has TRBV5-4 and TRBJ2-5, with 10 positions matching TRBD1. CDR1 is SGHNT, CDR2 YYREEE, per germline (reference sequence). The V segment lost 3 bases and the J segment 2 bases; nucleotides outside the gene matches: 10. CDR3 length: 17 amino acids. For the CDR3, the DNA is TGTGCCAGCAGCTGGCAAGGACAGGGGGGTATTCAAGAGACCCAGTACTTC. It yields the protein CASSWQGQGGIQETQYF.

J is TRBJ2-2 and V is TRBV11-2; D might be TRBD2 (6 bases). The germline V and J ends were trimmed by 2 bases and 1 base, with 8 bases remaining between them. CDR1 and CDR2 (germline): SGHAT, FQNNGV. The CDR3 consists of 15 residues. CDR3: CASSLTEGNTGELFF. The CDR3 DNA reads TGTGCCAGCAGCTTAACGGAGGGGAACACCGGGGAGCTGTTTTTT.

V usage is TRBV18 and J usage is TRBJ2-7; TRBD1 matches at 7 bases. V gave up 0 bases and J gave up 0 bases; unmatched junction bases: 5. There are 16 residues in the CDR3. CDR1 is KGHSH, CDR2 LQKENI, per germline. CDR3 sequence: CASSPPGGQFSYEQYF. DNA of the CDR3: TGTGCCAGCTCACCACCTGGGGGACAGTTCTCCTACGAGCAGTACTTC. Filled out from reference TRBV18 and TRBJ2-7, the complete variable domain reads NAGVMQNPRHLVRRRGQEARLRCSPMKGHSHVYWYRQLPEEGLKFMVYLQKENIIDESGMPKERFSAEFPKEGPSILRIQQVVRGDSAAYFCASSPPGGQFSYEQYFGPGTRLTVT.

The rearrangement uses TRBV6-4 and TRBJ2-7; no reliable D call. Per the germline V gene, CDR1 is MRHNA and CDR2 is SNTAGT. V lost 10 bases and J lost 5, with 12 bases in between. The length of the CDR3 is 11 residues. CDR3 coding DNA: TGTGCCACAAAACTGGGCGACGAGCAGTACTTC. Amino acids: CATKLGDEQYF.

The chain is built from TRBV5-1 and TRBJ2-5; TRBD1 agrees at 9 bases. The CDR3 extends over 15 amino acids. The V gene's germline CDR1 is SGHRS and CDR2 YFSETQ. With 0 bases clipped from V and 7 bases from J, the junction kept 7 bases outside the gene matches. DNA for the CDR3: TGCGCCAGCAGCTTGGCCGGGACAGGGCAGGGGACCCAGTACTTC. It translates to CASSLAGTGQGTQYF.

This chain uses TRBV4-2 with TRBJ2-4; TRBD1 aligns across 9 bases. The V gene end was trimmed by 1 base and the J gene end by 2 bases; junction bases not matched to a gene: 6. Germline CDR1 and CDR2: LGHNA and YNFKEQ. This CDR3 is built from 17 residues. The CDR3 DNA is TGTGCCAGCAGCCAAGGGGGACAGGGCCTCACCAAAAACATTCAGTACTTC. Amino acids: CASSQGGQGLTKNIQYF.

V gene TRBV5-5 combines with J gene TRBJ2-5; 10 bases fit TRBD2. Trimming took 4 bases from V and 4 from J; bases not matched to a gene: 10. The length of the CDR3 is 16 residues. CDR1 is SGHKS and CDR2 is YYEKEE in the germline V gene (reference sequence). CDR3 DNA sequence: TGTGCCAGCAGCCTAGCGGGGGTAACACAAAGAGAGACCCAGTACTTC. Amino acid sequence: CASSLAGVTQRETQYF.

The rearrangement links TRBV6-5 to TRBJ1-1, with 9 bases matching TRBD1. Germline trimming cut 6 bases from V and 4 bases from J; bases unmatched to any gene: 3. Germline CDR1 and CDR2: MNHEY and SVGAGI. The CDR3 contains 13 residues. In DNA, the CDR3 is TGTGCCAGCAGCTACAGGGGGCCCACTGAAGCTTTCTTT. Amino acids: CASSYRGPTEAFF.

The chain links TRBV5-1 to TRBJ2-7; 10 bases fit TRBD1. The germline V gene encodes CDR1 SGHRS and CDR2 YFSETQ. V lost 0 bases to trimming and J lost 3 bases; unmatched junction nucleotides: 6. The CDR3 is 16 amino acids. CDR3: CASSLAFGQGVYEQYF. CDR3 sequence (DNA): TGCGCCAGCAGCTTGGCGTTCGGACAGGGGGTCTACGAGCAGTACTTC.

J is TRBJ2-5 and V is TRBV7-3; 13 bases agree with TRBD2. With V trimmed by 4 bases and J by 5 bases, 4 bases remained unmatched. The CDR3 consists of 15 residues. Germline V CDR1 and CDR2: SGHTA, FQGTGA. Here the CDR3 reads CASSYGTSGVETQYF. The DNA for the CDR3 is TGTGCCAGCAGCTACGGGACTAGCGGGGTGGAGACCCAGTACTTC.

To note about this clone: Other nucleotide sequences in the sample specify the same CDR3. This chain connects TRBV12-5 to TRBJ2-7; TRBD1 might be the D (6 bases). The germline V gene encodes CDR1 LGHNT and CDR2 FRNRAP. This CDR3 has 16 amino acids. Between the trimmed V and J ends, which lost 0 bases and 3 bases, there was a span of 15 bases. The CDR3 nucleotides read TGTGCTAGTGGTTTGGTTCTACCGGGACACAACTACGAGCAGTACTTC. Translating it yields CASGLVLPGHNYEQYF.

V is TRBV5-1 and J is TRBJ1-1; D unresolved. CDR1 is SGHRS and CDR2 is YFSETQ in the germline V gene. The V end lost 4 bases, the J end lost 5 bases, and 15 bases lay between the germline ends. The CDR3 sequence is 14 residues long. The chain's CDR3 is CASSVDGGGTEAFF. The CDR3, as DNA: TGCGCCAGCAGCGTTGACGGCGGCGGGACTGAAGCTTTCTTT.

The chain recombines TRBV6-1 with TRBJ1-5, with D hard to call. The germline V and J ends were trimmed by 3 bases and 9 bases, with 9 bases remaining between them. Germline lookup yields CDR1 MNHNS and CDR2 SASEGT. The CDR3 loop spans 12 amino acids. This chain's CDR3 is CASSDGPLPQHF. DNA of the CDR3: TGTGCCAGCAGTGATGGGCCCCTGCCCCAGCATTTT.

The chain couples TRBV5-1 to TRBJ2-3; 10 bases fit TRBD2. Losses at the gene ends were 4 bases for V and 1 base for J; bases not matched to a gene: 15. The CDR3 extends over 19 amino acids. Germline CDR1 and CDR2: SGHRS and YFSETQ. CDR3 loop: CASSHLWKREGQGTDTQYF. CDR3 sequence (DNA): TGCGCCAGCAGCCACTTGTGGAAGCGGGAGGGCCAAGGCACAGATACGCAGTATTTT.

The rearrangement links TRBV7-9 to TRBJ2-5, with 11 bases aligning to TRBD1. Germline V CDR1 and CDR2: SEHNR, FQNEAQ (reference sequence). The junction had 3 bases not matched to a gene; V was cut back by 5 bases and J by 1 base. CDR3 length: 15 amino acids. CDR3 bases: TGTGCCAGCAGCCCAGGACAGGGGGCCCAAGAGACCCAGTACTTC. Translation: CASSPGQGAQETQYF.

V usage is TRBV29-1 and J usage is TRBJ2-1, with D tentatively TRBD2 (6 bases). The germline gives CDR1 SQVTM, CDR2 ANQGSEA. V lost 4 bases to trimming and J lost 0 bases, with 10 bases between them. The CDR3 is 14 residues long. The CDR3 sequence: CSVVRDVSYNEQFF. In nucleotides, the CDR3 is TGCAGCGTTGTGCGGGACGTCTCCTACAATGAGCAGTTCTTC.

The chain employs TRBV6-6 and TRBJ1-6; D is possibly TRBD1 (6 bases). Trimming shortened V by 9 bases and J by 7 bases, and 16 bases separated the two germline ends. The CDR3 sequence is 14 residues long. Germline CDR1 is MNHNY and CDR2 is SVGAGI (reference sequence). The CDR3 sequence: CAREHRVWNSPLHF. CDR3 nucleotide sequence: TGTGCCAGAGAACACAGGGTCTGGAATTCACCCCTCCACTTT.

This chain connects TRBV30 to TRBJ2-5; 7 nucleotides align to TRBD1. The CDR3 totals 14 residues. V lost 1 base to trimming and J lost 2 bases; unmatched junction nucleotides: 4. Looked up from germline, CDR1 is GTSNPN and CDR2 is SVGIG (reference sequence). The CDR3 is CAWSAGTAQETQYF. CDR3 coding DNA: TGTGCCTGGAGTGCCGGGACAGCTCAAGAGACCCAGTACTTC. Supplemented by reference TRBV30 and TRBJ2-5, the full variable domain reads SQTIHQWPATLVQPVGSPLSLECTVEGTSNPNLYWYRQAAGRGLQLLFYSVGIGQISSEVPQNLSASRPQDRQFILSSKKLLLSDSGFYLCAWSAGTAQETQYFGPGTRLLVL.

The chain joins TRBV10-2 to TRBJ2-7; TRBD2 is a possible D gene (6 bases). V was cut by 4 bases and J by 6 bases, with 13 bases left in between. Germline V gene sequence: CDR1 WSHSY, CDR2 SAAADI. The CDR3 loop spans 13 amino acids. The CDR3 DNA sequence: TGCGCCAGCAGTGTTACGGGGGAGGTCGAGCAGTACTTC. Its translation is CASSVTGEVEQYF.